The source of this TCR beta chain is a study of T cells in Graves' hyperthyroidism and ophthalmopathy. Turning to the study itself: Peripheral blood was acquired at first diagnosis, ahead of any therapy whatsoever.

Source material for PBMCs was roughly 10 ml fresh peripheral blood. TCR beta CDR3 regions were amplified from RNA. With the HTBI primer set, the TCR CDR3 went through a first round of RT-PCR. TCRdb reanalysed the multiplex PCR reads using MiXCR and keeps one entry per CDR3 protein. Of around 430,000 distinct CDR3 sequences listed, 14% to 15% are singletons. Germline assignment: CDR1 GTSNPN and CDR2 SVGIG (reference sequence). The CDR3 is 15 amino acids. With 5 bases clipped from V and 4 bases from J, the junction kept 7 bases outside the gene matches. This clonotype was counted at least ten times. The antigen is not known. Findings of the study overall: Appearing also in blood were most of the thyroid clonotypes expanded above 0.001.

Sample: blood. The chain uses TRBV30 and TRBJ2-3; 12 bases agree with TRBD1. The sequence came from a young woman with Graves' hyperthyroidism. The CDR3 nucleotides read TGTGCCTGGTCCAGGGACAGGGGGCTTCCAGATACGCAGTATTTT. Protein product: CAWSRDRGLPDTQYF.